A single sample is the source of the 16 T cell receptor beta chains below, sequenced in a study of OX40 agonist ivuxolimab in advanced cancers. Some clones are missing from TCRdb's copy, which holds only in-frame ones; the method was immunoSEQ multiplex PCR. The sample yields about 47,000 clones, around 88% seen once. Sample: CD4+ or CD8+ T cells sorted from blood, taken in a trial of the OX40 agonist ivuxolimab. The receptors were gathered from an adult with an advanced solid tumor such as melanoma, head and neck, liver or kidney cancer.

The chain joins TRBV28 to TRBJ1-1, with D tentatively TRBD1 (5 bases). CDR3 size: 14 residues. V shed 7 bases and J shed 0 bases, with 12 bases lying between them. Germline CDR1 reads MDHEN; CDR2 reads SYDVKM. The CDR3 reads CASTKTVMNTEAFF. In nucleotides, the CDR3 is TGTGCCAGCACCAAGACAGTAATGAACACTGAAGCTTTCTTT.

This chain links TRBV11-2 with TRBJ1-1; TRBD1 is a possible D gene (5 bases). Germline V gene sequence: CDR1 SGHAT, CDR2 FQNNGV. Trimming took off 0 bases at V and 0 bases at J, with 8 bases between the two ends. CDR3 length equals 15 residues. The CDR3 loop reads CASSLERGLNTEAFF. The CDR3 coding sequence is TGTGCCAGCAGCTTAGAGAGGGGATTGAACACTGAAGCTTTCTTT.

This CDR3 reads CASGLSGTNYGYTF. The DNA of the CDR3 is TGTGCTAGTGGTTTGTCAGGGACTAACTATGGCTACACCTTC. V usage is TRBV12-5 and J usage is TRBJ1-2; D may be TRBD1 (5 bases). Trimming stripped 2 bases from V and 0 bases from J, with 7 bases between. The CDR3 has 14 amino acids. Germline V gene sequence: CDR1 LGHNT, CDR2 FRNRAP.

This rearrangement joins TRBV18 to TRBJ2-7, with unresolved D. V was cut by 0 bases and J by 5 bases, with 8 bases left in between. The CDR3 contains 13 residues. Per the germline V gene, CDR1 is KGHSH and CDR2 is LQKENI. CDR3 loop: CASSPPAVDEQYF. DNA of the CDR3: TGTGCCAGCTCACCACCAGCTGTCGACGAGCAGTACTTC.

This clone was observed once. V is TRBV5-6 and J is TRBJ2-7; TRBD2 aligns across 7 bases. V lost 5 bases, J lost 1 base, and 9 bases stayed unmatched. Germline lookup yields CDR1 SGHDT and CDR2 YYEEEE. The CDR3 totals 15 residues. CDR3 sequence (DNA): TGTGCCAGCAGTGCTGGACTAGTGGTGTCCTACGAGCAGTACTTC. This encodes CASSAGLVVSYEQYF.

This chain's CDR3 is CASSISGNSYNEQFF. The CDR3 region has the DNA TGTGCCAGCAGTATTAGCGGGAACTCCTACAATGAGCAGTTCTTC. The V call is TRBV2, the J call TRBJ2-1, with 8 bases lining up with TRBD2. Germline CDR1 and CDR2: SNHLY and FYNNEI. The CDR3 runs to 15 residues. The V segment lost 5 bases and the J segment 0 bases; nucleotides outside the gene matches: 3.

The V and J genes are TRBV30 and TRBJ1-1; D ambiguous. V was trimmed by 1 base and J by 1 base, leaving 7 bases between them. The germline V gene has CDR1 GTSNPN and CDR2 SVGIG (reference sequence). There are 13 residues in the CDR3. The CDR3 sequence: CAWSGTSNTEAFF. CDR3 nucleotide sequence: TGTGCCTGGAGTGGCACGTCGAACACTGAAGCTTTCTTT.

The chain has TRBV6-6 and TRBJ1-3; D unresolved. V was pared by 5 bases and J by 2 bases, with 10 bases between. The CDR3 is made up of 14 amino acids. From germline, CDR1 is MNHNY and CDR2 SVGAGI (reference sequence). CDR3 protein: CASSPPPAGNTIYF. Written as DNA, the CDR3 is TGTGCCAGCAGTCCCCCCCCGGCTGGAAACACCATATATTTT.

The rearrangement links TRBV27 to TRBJ2-3; a possible D gene is TRBD2 (6 bases). The CDR3 runs 16 residues. Between the trimmed V and J ends, which lost 6 bases and 0 bases, there was a span of 16 bases. Germline V gene lookup returns CDR1 MNHEY and CDR2 SMNVEV (reference sequence). CDR3 in amino acids: CASSKLAATSTDTQYF. The CDR3 nucleotides are TGTGCCAGCAGCAAATTAGCGGCAACTAGCACAGATACGCAGTATTTT.

CDR3 nucleotides: TGTGCCTGGAGTGTTGGGGGACAAAATTCACCCCTCCACTTT. Translating it yields CAWSVGGQNSPLHF. The chain carries TRBV30 and TRBJ1-6; perhaps TRBD1 as D (6 bases). Looked up from germline, CDR1 is GTSNPN and CDR2 is SVGIG (reference sequence). Deletions cut 0 bases from V and 7 bases from J, with 10 bases between. The CDR3 totals 14 residues.

This rearrangement joins TRBV19 to TRBJ1-5, with no clear D. Between the trimmed V and J ends, which lost 8 bases and 1 base, there was a span of 9 bases. Looked up from germline, CDR1 is LNHDA and CDR2 is SQIVND (reference sequence). The CDR3 spans 13 residues. The CDR3 is CASRWQSNQPQHF. The CDR3 nucleotides read TGTGCCAGTCGTTGGCAGAGCAATCAGCCCCAGCATTTT.

The genes are TRBV27 and TRBJ2-3; 9 bases are a match to TRBD2. CDR1 is MNHEY, CDR2 SMNVEV, per germline (reference sequence). V shed 3 bases and J 2 bases; nucleotides not matched to a gene: 6. The CDR3 runs 16 residues. The CDR3 nucleotides read TGTGCCAGCAGTTTTCGGCGGGAGGGCCCCACAGATACGCAGTATTTT. Translated, it gives CASSFRREGPTDTQYF.

This sequence joins TRBV28 and TRBJ1-1; D uncertain. The CDR3 is 12 residues long. Trimming stripped 8 bases from V and 5 bases from J, with 12 bases between. Germline lookup yields CDR1 MDHEN and CDR2 SYDVKM. In DNA form, the CDR3 reads TGTGCCAGCGGGTCAGGTGGTACTGAAGCTTTCTTT. It codes for CASGSGGTEAFF.

The rearrangement links TRBV5-1 to TRBJ1-4; D gene ambiguous. The germline gives CDR1 SGHRS, CDR2 YFSETQ. Trimming left V 5 bases short and J 5 bases short, with 13 bases between. The CDR3 covers 14 residues. The DNA of the CDR3 is TGCGCCAGCAGTTCGGCGGCAGAGAATGAAAAACTGTTTTTT. Translated: CASSSAAENEKLFF.

This chain links TRBV7-9 with TRBJ1-2; 7 bases map to TRBD1. Germline V CDR1 and CDR2: SEHNR, FQNEAQ (reference sequence). V lost 4 bases and J lost 4; bases outside the gene matches: 6. CDR3 length equals 14 residues. DNA for the CDR3: TGTGCCAGCAGCTCAGGGACAGTTTTCTATGGCTACACCTTC. Translation gives CASSSGTVFYGYTF.

This rearrangement joins TRBV5-1 to TRBJ1-1, with D perhaps matching TRBD1 (6 bases). This CDR3 spans 14 amino acids. CDR1 is SGHRS, CDR2 YFSETQ, per germline. V gave up 0 bases and J gave up 3 bases, with 9 bases separating them. Written as DNA, the CDR3 is TGCGCCAGCAGCTTGGACAGGGTGGACACTGAAGCTTTCTTT. It encodes CASSLDRVDTEAFF.